Listed below are T cell receptor beta chains from one sample, sequenced in a study of PD-1 blockade in classical Hodgkin lymphoma. TCRdb's table, derived via immunoSEQ multiplex PCR, lists solely in-frame clones and lacks some. The table shows more than 85,000 clones, with about 92% occurring only once. The sample in question was peripheral blood mononuclear cells (PBMCs), obtained before the fourth cycle of nivolumab. These TCRs come from a human donor with classical Hodgkin lymphoma. The CDR3 runs from the conserved cysteine through the conserved F or W. A D gene is named only where the DNA matches it firmly. Only some rows state a clone size, as once, few, many or a class for expanded clones.

V gene	J gene	clone size	D gene	CDR3 protein	CDR3 DNA
TRBV12-5	TRBJ2-4	.	.	CASGLVLHEPTKNIQYF	TGTGCTAGTGGTTTGGTTCTACATGAACCCACAAAAAACATTCAGTACTTC
TRBV19	TRBJ1-1	.	TRBD1	CASSSTGTGAGGTEAFF	TGTGCCAGTAGTTCTACCGGGACAGGTGCGGGAGGGACTGAAGCTTTCTTT
TRBV6-5	TRBJ1-2	.	.	CASSYLAPVNYGYTF	TGTGCCAGCAGTTACCTGGCTCCAGTGAACTATGGCTACACCTTC
TRBV29-1	TRBJ1-3	.	.	CSVRTGHSGNTIYF	TGCAGCGTCCGGACGGGACACTCTGGAAACACCATATATTTT
TRBV4-3	TRBJ1-1	.	.	CASSPLLGGVVFF	TGCGCCAGCAGCCCCTTGCTCGGGGGCGTAGTTTTCTTT
TRBV6-4	TRBJ2-7	few	TRBD2	CATKTVAGVVYEQYF	TGTGCCACAAAGACCGTAGCGGGAGTGGTTTACGAGCAGTACTTC
TRBV6-5	TRBJ2-1	.	.	CASSRHDEQFF	TGTGCCAGCAGTCGTCATGATGAGCAGTTCTTC
TRBV6-5	TRBJ1-2	.	.	CATVDNYYGYTF	TGTGCCACCGTGGACAATTACTATGGCTACACCTTC
TRBV4-1	TRBJ1-2	.	.	CASSHGSGGYTF	TGCGCCAGCAGCCACGGGTCGGGGGGCTACACCTTC
TRBV7-9	TRBJ2-2	.	.	CASSPYNTGELFF	TGTGCCAGCAGCCCCTATAACACCGGGGAGCTGTTTTTT
TRBV6-1	TRBJ1-2	once	.	CASSELGVIYGYTF	TGTGCCAGCAGTGAACTGGGGGTGATCTATGGCTACACCTTC
TRBV18	TRBJ1-1	once	.	CASSPGVLGRFEAFF	TGTGCCAGCTCACCAGGGGTGTTGGGACGGTTTGAAGCTTTCTTT
TRBV30	TRBJ1-6	.	TRBD1	CASDRGGSYNSPLHF	TGTGCCTCCGACAGGGGAGGCTCCTATAATTCACCCCTCCACTTT
TRBV4-1	TRBJ1-2	.	.	CASSQGAPLGYTF	TGCGCCAGCAGCCAAGGGGCACCTCTAGGCTACACCTTC
TRBV5-4	TRBJ1-2	.	TRBD1	CASRTGGVDGYTF	TGTGCCAGCAGGACAGGGGGCGTTGATGGCTACACCTTC
TRBV7-2	TRBJ2-1	few	TRBD1	CASSMTGVTYNEQFF	TGTGCCAGCAGCATGACAGGGGTTACCTACAATGAGCAGTTCTTC